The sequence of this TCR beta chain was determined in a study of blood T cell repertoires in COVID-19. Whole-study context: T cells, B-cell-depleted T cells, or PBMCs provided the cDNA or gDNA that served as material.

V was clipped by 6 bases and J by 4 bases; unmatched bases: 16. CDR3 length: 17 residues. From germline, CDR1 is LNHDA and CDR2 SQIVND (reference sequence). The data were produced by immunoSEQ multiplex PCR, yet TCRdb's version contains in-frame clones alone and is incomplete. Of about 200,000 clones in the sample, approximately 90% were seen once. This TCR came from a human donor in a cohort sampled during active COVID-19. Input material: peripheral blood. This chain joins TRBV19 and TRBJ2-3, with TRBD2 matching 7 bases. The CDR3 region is CASSPSGTHTRADTQYF. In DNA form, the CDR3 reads TGTGCCAGTAGCCCTAGCGGAACTCATACAAGGGCAGATACGCAGTATTTT.